This T cell receptor (beta chain) was sequenced for a study of early T cells in non-severe SARS-CoV-2 infection (TCRdb year 2021). In the study overall: TCR sequencing used bulk RNA from unsorted whole blood, so alpha and beta chains could not be paired. The study at large found these results: VDJdb matching was skewed toward anti-spike CD8 responses, so virus-specific expansions were likely underestimated and private and CD4 specificities were missed.

Library method: 5' RACE. Sequencing was carried out with a NextSeq 500. The TCR library protocol attached unique molecular identifiers to individual cDNA molecules to correct for sequencing error and PCR bias. Sequencing covered both TCR alpha and beta chains, and within each sample the abundances of alpha and beta sequences were tightly co-correlated. As for the authors' bioinformatics: Decombinator V4 was used to annotate the V gene, J gene and CDR3 of the TCR sequences. TCRs were defined as expanded if a significant change between any two time points was detected under a Poisson model with p below 0.0001. TCR abundances were normalised to the total number of TCRs sequenced per sample and were expressed as counts per million. TRAV1-2 paired with TRAJ12, TRAJ20 or TRAJ33 defined MAIT TCRs, while TRAV10 paired with TRAJ18 defined iNKT TCRs. VDJdb, accessed 1 November 2021, was searched for CMV, EBV and SARS-CoV-2 annotated TCRs, excluding TCRs annotated for multiple antigens. The public reads were quality trimmed at Q25 with fastp and then assembled into clones with MiXCR by TCRdb, keeping productive beta chains. When rows share a CDR3 protein, they turn into one entry using the most common DNA and genes. V and J calls and clone size were set by TCRdb, not the authors. For this sample there are about 43,000 distinct CDR3 sequences; approximately 10% appear just once. The ten largest clones represent roughly 10% of the sample.

Spanning cysteine to phenylalanine, the CDR3 consists of 13 amino acids. The kept DNA is CDR3 alone, 39 bases in frame from the first base. V loses 3 bases of germline sequence and J loses 10 bases, and the interval between the two ends is 15 bases. Sequences MNHEY (CDR1) and SMNVEV (CDR2) are obtained from the germline V gene (reference sequence). This clonotype was counted at least ten times. Its recognized antigen is unknown. No much larger clonotype is one base removed from it; base qualities were not supplied. The study was a case-control design nested within a healthcare worker cohort in London, UK, with weekly nasopharyngeal swab PCR tests and blood sampling. Healthcare workers were enrolled in the week of the UK lockdown, from 23 to 31 March 2020, and were followed every week for up to about 16 weeks.

The V and J genes are TRBV27 and TRBJ1-2; no D segment can be confidently identified. This receptor was taken from an adult who was a healthcare worker with PCR-confirmed SARS-CoV-2 infection or an uninfected control (not recorded which). Sequencing input: whole blood. The CDR3 region reads CASSFSIMNPYTF. The DNA is as follows: TGTGCCAGCAGTTTCAGCATTATGAACCCCTACACCTTC.